The sample holds a few counts of the clone carrying this TCR beta chain. MiXCR, applied by TCRdb to the RT-PCR reads, yields one record per CDR3 protein. This sample has more than 550,000 distinct CDR3 sequences, with about 14% found just once. The germline V gene encodes CDR1 SQVTM and CDR2 ANQGSEA. This CDR3 spans 13 amino acids. V gave up 5 bases and J gave up 5 bases; unmatched junction bases: 5. Sample: memory CD4+ T cells from blood. The receptor was isolated from a female donor in good health, serving as a healthy control. The rearrangement links TRBV29-1 to TRBJ2-5, with 10 bases fitting TRBD2. CDR3 coding DNA: TGCAGCGTTAGCGGGAGGGCCGGTGAGACCCAGTACTTC. This sequence encodes CSVSGRAGETQYF. Together with reference TRBV29-1 and TRBJ2-5, the CDR3 gives the full variable domain: SAVISQKPSRDICQRGTSLTIQCQVDSQVTMMFWYRQQPGQSLTLIATANQGSEATYESGFVIDKFPISRPNLTFSTLTVSNMSPEDSSIYLCSVSGRAGETQYFGPGTRLLVL.